The 8 T cell receptor beta chains given below trace back to one sample, sequenced in a study of PD-1 blockade in classical Hodgkin lymphoma. Every single patient, without exception, relapsed after autologous stem cell transplantation, and brentuximab vedotin exposure varied. This table comes from immunoSEQ multiplex PCR, and its TCRdb copy is limited to in-frame clones, with some not included. The top ten hold roughly 10% of the sample, which has some 12,000 clones, roughly 75% seen once. The starting material was peripheral blood mononuclear cells (PBMCs), obtained at baseline. These receptor sequences come from a human donor with classical Hodgkin lymphoma.

This clone was counted a few times. This chain links TRBV27 with TRBJ1-4; D is ambiguous. The germline CDR1 and CDR2 sequences are MNHEY and SMNVEV (reference sequence). The V and J ends lost 5 bases and 3 bases respectively, with 10 bases between them. CDR3 length equals 14 residues. CDR3 in DNA: TGTGCCAGCAGTCCTCCTGGGTCTAATGAAAAACTGTTTTTT. Translation: CASSPPGSNEKLFF. Full variable domain (missing parts from reference TRBV27 and TRBJ1-4): EAQVTQNPRYLITVTGKKLTVTCSQNMNHEYMSWYRQDPGLGLRQIYYSMNVEVTDKGDVPEGYKVSRKEKRNFPLILESPSPNQTSLYFCASSPPGSNEKLFFGSGTQLSVL.

The CDR3 is CASSPPNGWELFF. The CDR3 bases are TGTGCCAGCTCACCGCCAAACGGGTGGGAGCTGTTTTTT. This chain joins TRBV18 and TRBJ2-2; D is unclear. Deletions cut 3 bases from V and 9 bases from J, with 11 bases between. This CDR3 contains 13 residues. The germline gives CDR1 KGHSH, CDR2 LQKENI.

The gene calls are TRBV6-5 and TRBJ1-2, with 7 positions matching TRBD1. This CDR3 has 15 residues. V was clipped by 2 bases and J by 0 bases; unmatched bases: 3. CDR1 is MNHEY, CDR2 SVGAGI, per germline. Here the CDR3 DNA reads TGTGCCAGCAGTTACAGGGGGCCGGCTAACTATGGCTACACCTTC. Its protein product is CASSYRGPANYGYTF.

This clone was observed a handful of times. The rearrangement joins TRBV28 to TRBJ1-1, with D maybe TRBD1 (5 bases). The CDR3 totals 15 residues. V lost 6 bases and J 0 bases, leaving 14 bases between the germline ends. CDR1 and CDR2 from the germline V gene are MDHEN and SYDVKM. The DNA of the CDR3 is TGTGCCAGCAGCCTTCCGACAGTTCTGAACACTGAAGCTTTCTTT. Translation gives CASSLPTVLNTEAFF.

The J gene is TRBJ2-3, the V gene TRBV11-3; D possibly uses TRBD1 or TRBD2 (5 bases each). This CDR3 region has 16 residues. Germline V lookup: CDR1 SGHNT, CDR2 YENEEA. Trimming pared 5 bases from V and 4 bases from J, leaving 19 bases between. CDR3 DNA: TGTGCCAGCAGCCCGGGGCAGCTGGAGAGGGCAGATACGCAGTATTTT. It encodes CASSPGQLERADTQYF.

V is TRBV10-3 and J is TRBJ2-7; 9 bases align to TRBD1. V gave up 8 bases and J gave up 2 bases; unmatched junction bases: 7. CDR3 length: 14 amino acids. Germline CDR1 and CDR2: ENHRY and SYGVKD. For the CDR3, the DNA is TGTGCCATCCGGGAGAGGGACAGGGCCTACGAGCAGTACTTC. This codes for CAIRERDRAYEQYF.

The chain combines TRBV11-3 with TRBJ2-5, with D possibly being TRBD1 (6 bases). Germline V gives CDR1 SGHNT, CDR2 YENEEA. CDR3 length equals 15 residues. The V end lost 2 bases, the J end lost 5 bases, and 15 bases lay between the germline ends. Written as DNA, the CDR3 is TGTGCCAGCAGCTTATCCTCGACAGGCCGGGAGACCCAGTACTTC. Protein: CASSLSSTGRETQYF.

The chain carries TRBV6-5 and TRBJ2-1; 9 bases agree with TRBD1. V lost 3 bases and J lost 7; bases outside the gene matches: 10. Germline values: CDR1 MNHEY, CDR2 SVGAGI. This CDR3 is built from 16 residues. In DNA form, the CDR3 reads TGTGCCAGCAGTTATCGTAGACAGGGGGGGTTAAATGAGCAGTTCTTC. This codes for CASSYRRQGGLNEQFF.